Sequencing of this T cell receptor beta chain was carried out in a study of T cell clonality in common variable immunodeficiency. Broader study findings: Authors noted CVID clonality's cause needs subpopulation repertoire sequencing. Fewer deletions and N-nucleotide insertions were reportedly seen in common variable immunodeficiency TCR beta sequences. CVID subjects shared fewer TCRbeta clones than healthy controls did.

This CDR3 region has 16 residues. Germline V gene data show CDR1 as MNHEY and CDR2 as SVGEGT. Trimming removed 6 bases at V and 1 base at J, with 18 bases between. This clone was seen at least ten times. Antigen specificity is unknown. The read finishes 3 residues shy of the CDR3 end, and the germline J gene is used to complete it. Repertoires were generated with immunoSEQ multiplex PCR, while TCRdb's copy carries only in-frame clones and drops some. The profile covers around 81,000 clones, none occurring a single time. Blood samples were heparinized, about 4.5 to 8 ml per donor. This rearrangement joins TRBV6-2 or TRBV6-3 to TRBJ1-1; D uncertain. This clonotype originated in a person aged 18-70 years in good health. Sample: peripheral blood mononuclear cells. The sequenced part of the CDR3 DNA is TGTGCCAGCAGGAGCGGGCAGGCTCTTCAGAACACTGAA. It translates to CASRSGQALQNTE. The full CDR3 reads CASRSGQALQNTEAFF.